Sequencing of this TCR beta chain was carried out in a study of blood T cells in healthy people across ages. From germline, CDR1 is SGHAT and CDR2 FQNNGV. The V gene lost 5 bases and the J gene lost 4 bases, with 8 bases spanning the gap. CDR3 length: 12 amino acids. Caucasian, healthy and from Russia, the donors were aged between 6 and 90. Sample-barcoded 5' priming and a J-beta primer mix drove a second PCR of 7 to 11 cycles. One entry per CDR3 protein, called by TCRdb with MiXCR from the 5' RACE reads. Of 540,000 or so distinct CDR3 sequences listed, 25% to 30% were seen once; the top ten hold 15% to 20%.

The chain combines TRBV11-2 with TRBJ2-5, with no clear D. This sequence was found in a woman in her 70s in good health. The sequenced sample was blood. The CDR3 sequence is CASSPASETQYF. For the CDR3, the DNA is TGTGCCAGCAGCCCCGCGTCAGAGACCCAGTACTTC.